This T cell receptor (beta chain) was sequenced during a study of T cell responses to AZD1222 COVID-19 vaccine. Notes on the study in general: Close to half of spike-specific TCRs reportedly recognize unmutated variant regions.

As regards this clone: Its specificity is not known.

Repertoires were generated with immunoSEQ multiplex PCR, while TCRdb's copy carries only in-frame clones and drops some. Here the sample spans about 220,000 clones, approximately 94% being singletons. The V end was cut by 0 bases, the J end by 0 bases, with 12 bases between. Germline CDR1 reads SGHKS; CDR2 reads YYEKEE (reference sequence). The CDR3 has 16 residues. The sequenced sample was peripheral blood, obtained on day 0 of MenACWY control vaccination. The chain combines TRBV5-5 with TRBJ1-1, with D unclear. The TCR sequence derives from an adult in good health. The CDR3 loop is CASSLEGKRVNTEAFF. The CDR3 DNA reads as TGTGCCAGCAGCTTGGAAGGGAAGAGGGTGAACACTGAAGCTTTCTTT.